These 19 T cell receptor beta chains were sequenced from one sample in a study of control samples from healthy donors and cancer patients (TCRdb year 2020). To prepare the library, the immunoSEQ multiplex PCR assay was applied. TCRdb retrieved this table from immuneACCESS and kept in-frame rearrangements only. Not all clones are present; in checked studies, unresolved V genes account for under half, and no reason is known for the remainder. This sample lists 120,000 to 150,000 clones; roughly 92% were detected once. The ten largest clones represent approximately 10% of the sample. The specimen sequenced was blood. The receptors originated from a man younger than 40 in good health.

The V call is TRBV18, the J call TRBJ2-3, with D possibly TRBD2 on 6 matching bases. Germline CDR1 reads KGHSH; CDR2 reads LQKENI. The CDR3 length is 15 residues. V shed 5 bases and J shed 2 bases, with 14 bases lying between them. The CDR3 coding sequence is TGTGCCAGCTCAAAAGTCGCGGGATTCACAGATACGCAGTATTTT. Its translation is CASSKVAGFTDTQYF. Full variable domain (outside the CDR3, taken from reference TRBV18 and TRBJ2-3): NAGVMQNPRHLVRRRGQEARLRCSPMKGHSHVYWYRQLPEEGLKFMVYLQKENIIDESGMPKERFSAEFPKEGPSILRIQQVVRGDSAAYFCASSKVAGFTDTQYFGPGTRLTVL.

The chain joins TRBV4-1 to TRBJ1-1; unclear D gene. V lost 0 bases and J 1 base, leaving 9 bases between the germline ends. CDR3 size: 15 residues. Germline CDR1 and CDR2: MGHRA and YSYEKL. The CDR3 nucleotides are TGCGCCAGCAGCCAAGATTGGGCGGGGAACACTGAAGCTTTCTTT. Amino acid sequence: CASSQDWAGNTEAFF.

The chain is built from TRBV7-8 and TRBJ2-3, with 10 bases identical to TRBD2. The V segment lost 6 bases and the J segment 4 bases; nucleotides outside the gene matches: 10. The CDR3 has 16 residues. Germline CDR1 reads SGHVS; CDR2 reads FQNEAQ. The CDR3 reads CASRPPSSGRADTQYF. The CDR3 nucleotides are TGTGCCAGCAGACCACCGTCCAGCGGGAGGGCAGATACGCAGTATTTT.

The chain carries TRBV11-2 and TRBJ2-3; D is undetermined. V gave up 2 bases and J gave up 2 bases, with 8 bases separating them. The CDR3 consists of 14 residues. The germline V gene has CDR1 SGHAT and CDR2 FQNNGV. The chain's CDR3 is CASSLSRDTDTQYF. CDR3 bases: TGTGCCAGCAGCTTAAGCAGAGACACAGATACGCAGTATTTT.

The chain carries TRBV12-3 or TRBV12-4 and TRBJ1-2; a weak D match, TRBD1 (6 bases). The V end was cut by 7 bases, the J end by 8 bases, with 17 bases between. This CDR3 comprises 13 residues. CDR3 DNA sequence: TGTGCCAGCACCTTGGACGGGGGGGGCGGCTACACCTTC. This encodes CASTLDGGGGYTF.

The chain is built from TRBV29-1 and TRBJ2-2, with D hard to call. This CDR3 has 11 amino acids. V lost 5 bases and J 6 bases, leaving 7 bases between the germline ends. Germline CDR1 SQVTM, CDR2 ANQGSEA. The chain's CDR3 is CSVPSAGELFF. DNA for the CDR3: TGCAGCGTTCCTAGTGCCGGGGAGCTGTTTTTT.

This clone has only one observation. This chain links TRBV28 with TRBJ1-5, with TRBD1 matching 8 bases. J lost 1 base, V lost 11 bases, and 1 base had no gene match. Germline V gives CDR1 MDHEN, CDR2 SYDVKM. The length of the CDR3 is 12 residues. CDR3 amino acids: CAGQGSNQPQHF. CDR3 coding DNA: TGTGCCGGACAGGGAAGCAATCAGCCCCAGCATTTT.

The CDR3 DNA sequence: TGTGCCAGCAGCCCAGGTGCTACTGGGGGCTACACCTTC. Translated: CASSPGATGGYTF. The V and J genes are TRBV6-6 and TRBJ1-2; no reliable D call. Germline V lookup: CDR1 MNHNY, CDR2 SVGAGI (reference sequence). This CDR3 region has 13 residues. V lost 6 bases and J lost 8, with 16 bases in between.

V is TRBV29-1 and J is TRBJ1-1; a weak D match, TRBD1 (5 bases). CDR1 SQVTM and CDR2 ANQGSEA come from the germline V gene. The V end was cut by 6 bases, the J end by 10 bases, with 18 bases between. This CDR3 is 12 amino acids long. CDR3 bases: TGCAGCGTAGACCGGGGGGGGGTCGTAGCTTTCTTT. It specifies CSVDRGGVVAFF.

The chain employs TRBV12-3 or TRBV12-4 and TRBJ1-2; D is ambiguous. This CDR3 has 13 amino acids. The V end was cut by 6 bases, the J end by 8 bases, with 16 bases between. CDR3 sequence (DNA): TGTGCCAGCAGGCCAAATAAGTTCGACGGCTACACCTTC. Encoded protein: CASRPNKFDGYTF.

This rearrangement joins TRBV28 to TRBJ2-5; maybe TRBD1 (5 bases). CDR3 length: 13 residues. The germline gives CDR1 MDHEN, CDR2 SYDVKM. V shed 8 bases and J shed 4 bases, with 14 bases lying between them. CDR3 region: CASDSNLRETQYF. CDR3 coding DNA: TGTGCCAGCGACAGTAACCTGCGAGAGACCCAGTACTTC.

V usage is TRBV6-2 or TRBV6-3 and J usage is TRBJ2-1; 8 bases are a match to TRBD2. The CDR3 runs 17 residues. V was clipped by 4 bases and J by 4 bases; unmatched bases: 12. The germline V gene has CDR1 MNHEY and CDR2 SVGEGT. Here the CDR3 DNA reads TGTGCCAGCAGTTCCGCCGTCGGGGCGGGAGGATACAATGAGCAGTTCTTC. This sequence encodes CASSSAVGAGGYNEQFF.

The sample holds one count of this clone. This chain uses TRBV6-6 with TRBJ2-3; 8 bases align to TRBD2. Trimming at V came to 6 bases and at J to 0 bases, leaving 5 bases not matched to a gene. This CDR3 region has 15 residues. Germline values: CDR1 MNHNY, CDR2 SVGAGI (reference sequence). The DNA for the CDR3 is TGTGCCAGCAGAGTAGCGGGGACGAGCACAGATACGCAGTATTTT. Protein product: CASRVAGTSTDTQYF.

The chain couples TRBV5-3 to TRBJ2-7; D unresolved. TRBV5-3 is known as an ORF, though its function is uncertain. V was cut by 1 base and J by 4 bases, with 9 bases left in between. The CDR3 spans 13 residues. CDR3 sequence: CARSLSTGYEQYF. The CDR3 DNA sequence: TGTGCCAGAAGCTTGTCCACCGGGTACGAGCAGTACTTC.

This chain joins TRBV28 and TRBJ1-5; 7 nucleotides line up with TRBD1. In germline, CDR1 is MDHEN, CDR2 SYDVKM. V dropped 6 bases and J dropped 6; count of bases not matched to a gene: 11. The CDR3 runs 15 residues. For the CDR3, the DNA is TGTGCCAGCAGAGCGGACGGGACAGCAATTCAGCCCCAGCATTTT. Translated: CASRADGTAIQPQHF.

The chain recombines TRBV30 with TRBJ1-4; D unclear. V was cut by 1 base and J by 3 bases, with 6 bases left in between. The CDR3 extends over 13 amino acids. CDR1 GTSNPN and CDR2 SVGIG come from the germline V gene (reference sequence). The chain's CDR3 is CAWSDSANEKLFF. In nucleotides, the CDR3 is TGTGCCTGGAGTGACAGCGCTAATGAAAAACTGTTTTTT.

The chain recombines TRBV7-2 with TRBJ1-5; D is unclear. This CDR3 comprises 13 residues. CDR1 and CDR2 from the germline V gene are SGHTA and FQGNSA. V lost 5 bases and J lost 3, with 8 bases in between. DNA of the CDR3: TGTGCCAGCAGCCAGGACCTCAATCAGCCCCAGCATTTT. Translated: CASSQDLNQPQHF.

The chain joins TRBV6-1 to TRBJ2-5, with 7 bases fitting TRBD1. CDR1 is MNHNS, CDR2 SASEGT, per germline. V lost 1 base to trimming and J lost 5 bases; unmatched junction nucleotides: 4. CDR3 length: 14 residues. CDR3: CASSEGGGWETQYF. CDR3 bases: TGTGCCAGCAGTGAAGGAGGGGGCTGGGAGACCCAGTACTTC.

To note about this clone: Other nucleotide sequences in the sample specify the same CDR3. The chain combines TRBV24-1 with TRBJ1-1; D is ambiguous. The CDR3 is made up of 19 amino acids. Trimming pared 1 base from V and 5 bases from J, leaving 25 bases between. Germline V gene lookup returns CDR1 KGHDR and CDR2 SFDVKD. In DNA, the CDR3 is TGTGCCACCAGTGATTTTCCCCCCAGAGTCAATGACACTGGAACTGAAGCTTTCTTT. Translated: CATSDFPPRVNDTGTEAFF.